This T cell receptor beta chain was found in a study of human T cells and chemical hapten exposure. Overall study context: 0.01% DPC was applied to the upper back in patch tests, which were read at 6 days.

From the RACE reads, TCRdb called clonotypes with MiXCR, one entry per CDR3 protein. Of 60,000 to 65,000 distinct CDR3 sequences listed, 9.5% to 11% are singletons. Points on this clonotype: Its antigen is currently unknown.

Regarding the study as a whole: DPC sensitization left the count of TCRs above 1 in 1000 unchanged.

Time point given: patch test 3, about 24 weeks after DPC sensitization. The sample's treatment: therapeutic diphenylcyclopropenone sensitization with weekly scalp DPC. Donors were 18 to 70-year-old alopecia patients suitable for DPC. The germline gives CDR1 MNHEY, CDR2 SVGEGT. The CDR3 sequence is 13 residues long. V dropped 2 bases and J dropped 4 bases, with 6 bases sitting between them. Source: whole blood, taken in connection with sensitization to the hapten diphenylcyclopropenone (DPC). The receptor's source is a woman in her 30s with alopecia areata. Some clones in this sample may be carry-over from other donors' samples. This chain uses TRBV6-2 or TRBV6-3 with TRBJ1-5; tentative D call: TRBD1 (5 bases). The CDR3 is CASSYDRNQPQHF. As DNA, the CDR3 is TGTGCCAGCAGTTACGACAGAAATCAGCCCCAGCATTTT.